The TCR beta chain under discussion was sequenced for a study of blood T cell repertoires in COVID-19. As for the study in general: PBMCs, B-cell-depleted T cells, or T cells were the source of the cDNA or gDNA that made up the material.

Germline CDR1 is SGHTA and CDR2 is FQGNSA. The V end lost 4 bases, the J end lost 7 bases, and 13 bases lay between the germline ends. The CDR3 covers 13 residues. In the original processing: Amplification of reference gene primers was used by the study to estimate nucleated cell counts. TCRdb keeps only in-frame clones here, not all; method: immunoSEQ multiplex PCR. Clone size and V and J calls were adopted from that table, with D and trimming inferred from the DNA. The sample has roughly 43,000 clones, 85% to 90% seen once. The sequence came from a woman aged 50 to 65 who had recovered from COVID-19. The chain uses TRBV7-2 and TRBJ2-5; D perhaps matches TRBD2 (5 bases). Specimen: PBMCs or T cells enriched from blood (not recorded which). Here the CDR3 DNA reads TGTGCCAGCAGCTCTGGGGAGAGGCGGACCCAGTACTTC. It encodes CASSSGERRTQYF.